This T cell receptor beta chain was sequenced in a study of T cell responses to AZD1222 COVID-19 vaccine. As regards this clone: Its antigen is unidentified.

Method: immunoSEQ multiplex PCR; TCRdb's copy keeps in-frame clones and lacks some. The sample lists approximately 180,000 clones; 85% to 90% were seen once. The V gene lost 3 bases and the J gene lost 3 bases, with 3 bases spanning the gap. CDR1 and CDR2 (germline): SGHDN, FVKESK. This CDR3 has 11 residues. Whole-study findings and limits: Most donors were white British, females outnumbered males, and clonal diversity was possibly underestimated. CD4 TCRs linked to vaccination spanned spike, dominating at 160-218 and 743-854.

This specimen was peripheral blood, taken 28 days after the second dose of the MenACWY control vaccine. The gene calls are TRBV14 and TRBJ2-7, with D unclear. The TCR comes from an adult who received the MenACWY meningococcal vaccine as a control. CDR3 amino acids: CASSQSYEQYF. In DNA form, the CDR3 reads TGTGCCAGCAGCCAGAGCTACGAGCAGTACTTC.